This T cell receptor beta chain is drawn from a study of cytomegalovirus exposure and HLA in healthy donors. The overall study: Unique TCRs from HLA-typed donors, roughly 87 million of them, were held in an early data release.

V shed 4 bases and J shed 6 bases, with 15 bases lying between them. The CDR3 is 15 amino acids. Germline V gives CDR1 SEHNR, CDR2 FQNEAQ (reference sequence). PCR amplification relied on 60 Vbeta primers (plus 13 Jbeta primers). Generated by immunoSEQ multiplex PCR, the TCRdb table keeps only in-frame clones and is missing some. The sample totals approximately 130,000 clones. The chain joins TRBV7-9 to TRBJ1-4; possible D gene TRBD1, 6 bases. The sequenced material came from PBMCs. The sequence was collected from a woman aged 55-70 years in good health and CMV-seronegative. The CDR3 bases are TGTGCCAGCAGCTACGGGGGCGGGGGGGATGAAAAACTGTTTTTT. Amino acids: CASSYGGGGDEKLFF.